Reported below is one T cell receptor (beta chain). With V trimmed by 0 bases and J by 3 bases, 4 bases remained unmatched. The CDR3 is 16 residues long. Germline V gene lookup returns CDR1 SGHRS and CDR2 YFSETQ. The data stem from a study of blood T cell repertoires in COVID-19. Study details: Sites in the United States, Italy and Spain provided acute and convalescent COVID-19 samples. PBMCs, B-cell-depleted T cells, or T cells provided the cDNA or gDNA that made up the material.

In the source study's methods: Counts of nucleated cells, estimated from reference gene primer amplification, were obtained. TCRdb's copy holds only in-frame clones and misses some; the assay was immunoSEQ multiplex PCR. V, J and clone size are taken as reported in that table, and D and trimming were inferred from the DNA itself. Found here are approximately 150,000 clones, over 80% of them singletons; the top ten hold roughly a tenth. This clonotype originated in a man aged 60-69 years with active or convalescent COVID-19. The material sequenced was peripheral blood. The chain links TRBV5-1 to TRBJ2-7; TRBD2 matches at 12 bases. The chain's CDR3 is CASSLGTSGDVYEQYF. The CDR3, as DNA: TGCGCCAGCAGCTTGGGGACTAGCGGGGATGTCTACGAGCAGTACTTC. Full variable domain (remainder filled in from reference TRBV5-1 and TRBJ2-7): KAGVTQTPRYLIKTRGQQVTLSCSPISGHRSVSWYQQTPGQGLQFLFEYFSETQRNKGNFPGRFSGRQFSNSRSEMNVSTLELGDSALYLCASSLGTSGDVYEQYFGPGTRLTVT.